The clone carrying this T cell receptor beta chain showed up just a few times. Its antigen is unknown. This record comes from a study of cytomegalovirus exposure and HLA in healthy donors. PCR used 60 Vbeta primers and 13 Jbeta primers. Sequencing was performed with immunoSEQ multiplex PCR; in TCRdb, only in-frame clones are kept and a portion is missing. The table has about 250,000 clones, 80% seen once. Notes on the study in general: Later examination showed HLA-associated TCR beta chains had greater clonal expansion than equally common others. Reportedly, diagnosis of cytomegalovirus status by the classifier showed high specificity and sensitivity. Presence/absence analyses treated sequencing depth as roughly uniform across donors.

This clonotype was obtained from a girl aged 2-10 years in good health and CMV-seronegative. The sample taken for sequencing was PBMCs.

The CDR3 DNA reads as TGTGCCAGCAAGGCAGACTCATACGAGCAGTACTTC. Translated, it gives CASKADSYEQYF. The chain joins TRBV6-5 to TRBJ2-7; D not resolved. Trimming removed 7 bases at V and 4 bases at J, with 11 bases between. Germline V gene sequence: CDR1 MNHEY, CDR2 SVGAGI. The CDR3 sequence is 12 residues long.